This entry concerns a single T cell receptor beta chain. This clonotype was detected only once. Its antigen remains undetermined. Base qualities are not at hand, and no much larger clone is one base apart. This sample is part of a study of blood T cells in healthy people across ages (dated by TCRdb to between 2014 and 2016). Concerning the study at large: In model experiments, template switching captured about one uniquely barcoded TCR beta cDNA molecule for every two T cells. The study measured age-related changes in TCR beta repertoire diversity using deep sequencing normalized with unique cDNA molecular identifiers. Four age groups were formed from the donors: young (average approximately 17 years), middle-aged (approximately 40), aged (about 62) and long-lived (around 82). Donors of different ages were randomly distributed across sequencing lanes to avoid experimental bias. Using the same blood draw, the study looked at two additional independent replicas of 1 million unique cDNA reads for two donors, one aged 18 to 30 and the other aged 80 or older. The paper as a whole reports these results and caveats: Because donor CMV infection status was unknown, age-related changes in expanded clonotypes were potentially confounded. Because profiling used bulk unsorted PBMCs, naive and antigen-experienced compartments could not be compared conclusively. Compared with the aged group, more naive CD4+ T cells, fewer expanded clones and increased TCR diversity were shown by the long-lived group, suggesting age selection. A strong correlation was found between observed TCR beta diversity and the percentage of naive T cells measured by flow cytometry. Observed TCR beta diversity per million T cells fell roughly linearly with age, and a significant reduction was already apparent by age approximately 40. Estimates of total diversity based on one million sequenced T cells were considered lower bounds and underestimates.

The germline V gene gives CDR1 as SGHTA and CDR2 as FQGNSA. Germline trimming amounts to 5 bases on V and 4 bases on J, with 23 as the count of junction bases outside the gene matches. The cysteine opens and the phenylalanine closes a CDR3 of 19 amino acids. Only the CDR3 DNA stays, 57 bases, in frame from base 1. Receptors were amplified or captured by 5' RACE. TCRdb lists the instrument as Illumina HiSeq 2500. A second about 7 to 12 cycle PCR used a sample-barcoded 5' primer and a J-beta primer mix. A template-switch 5' adaptor carrying 12 random nucleotides introduced a unique molecular identifier onto each TCR beta cDNA molecule. Each sample yielded at least 3 million CDR3-containing paired-end reads. First-strand cDNA was synthesized from all RNA with the Mint cDNA synthesis kit, primed by a TRBC-specific oligonucleotide. Following uracil-DNA glycosylase treatment, all cDNA underwent a first 18-cycle PCR with the universal primers M1SS and BC2_uni_R. Per the authors' processing: Normalization of each sample was performed by random selection of 1 million high-quality reads, each carrying a distinct molecular identifier. Reads with shared molecular identifiers were discarded instead of being binned into consensus sequences. MiTCR, with a Q25 quality threshold and the strictest error-elimination algorithm, was used for CDR3 identification, clonotype clustering and error correction. A nonparametric unseen species model with Euler transformation was used to estimate a lower bound on total TCR beta diversity. The public reads were run again by TCRdb, first through fastp at Q25 and then through MiXCR, and only productive beta chains were kept. Rows with a matching CDR3 protein are joined into one entry that keeps the most common DNA and genes. The authors' filters were not applied to this entry. Across this sample there are approximately 800,000 distinct CDR3 sequences, with 58% seen only once. The ten largest clones capture roughly 22% of the sample.

The roughly 38 donors, aged roughly 6 to 100 years, were systemically healthy Caucasian individuals from Russia. Each donor gave about 10 milliliters of peripheral blood, drawn into EDTA-treated Vacutainer tubes. Ficoll-Paque density-gradient centrifugation was used to isolate PBMCs, with at least 7 million obtained per sample. Total RNA was extracted from PBMCs with Trizol reagent, with at least 6 micrograms obtained per sample. For every donor, flow cytometry on a PBMC aliquot measured the percentage of naive CD45RAhigh/CD27high T cells. Input material: blood. The chain uses TRBV7-2 and TRBJ2-7, with 7 bases aligning to TRBD1. This TCR was recovered from a man aged 30 to 45 in good health. The CDR3: CASSRPSGSGQRTRYEQYF. At the DNA level, the sequence is TGTGCCAGCAGCCGTCCGTCGGGATCGGGACAGCGTACCCGATACGAGCAGTACTTC.